This T cell receptor (beta chain) was profiled in a study of OX40 agonist ivuxolimab in advanced cancers. Study context: Past anti-PD-1, anti-PD-L1 or anti-CTLA-4 therapy was accepted, and approximately 37% had received some. Study conclusions and caveats: At 0.1 to 3.0 mg/kg and by week 6, clonal expansion occurred in CD4+ and CD8+ blood T cells. Partly responding patients at 0.1-3.0 mg/kg showed some of the smallest clonal expansion.

Samples of blood were obtained at baseline, on cycle 4 day 1, and on cycle 7 day 1. Germline V gene data show CDR1 as SGHDT and CDR2 as YYEEEE. V trimming: 3 bases; J trimming: 0 bases; junction bases outside the gene matches: 3. The CDR3 runs to 15 residues. Worth noting for this clone: Its antigen is not known.

Assay used: immunoSEQ multiplex PCR; TCRdb lists only in-frame clones, some missing. Of 74,000 or so clones listed, roughly 81% are singletons. J is TRBJ2-3 and V is TRBV5-6; 8 nucleotides line up with TRBD1. Sequencing was performed on CD4+ or CD8+ T cells sorted from blood, taken in a trial of the OX40 agonist ivuxolimab. The clonotype originates from an adult with an advanced solid tumor such as melanoma, head and neck, liver or kidney cancer. The CDR3 spells CASSYGQGSTDTQYF. CDR3 sequence (DNA): TGTGCCAGCAGCTACGGACAGGGAAGCACAGATACGCAGTATTTT.